This is a list of T cell receptor beta chains from one sample in a study of control samples from healthy donors and cancer patients. Repertoires were generated with immunoSEQ multiplex PCR, while TCRdb's copy carries only in-frame clones and drops some. The sample includes about 190,000 clones, 85% to 95% of them seen just once. Source material: blood. These receptors all come from a man between 18 and 29 years old in good health. CDR3s include the opening cysteine and the closing phenylalanine or tryptophan. D genes are given only for firm matches. A row's size may be missing; if present it is once, few, many or a size class.

v_call	d_call	j_call	clone_size	cdr3_nt	cdr3_aa
TRBV19	TRBD1	TRBJ2-7	.	TGTGCCAGTAGTAGGACAGGGGCCTACGAGCAGTACTTC	CASSRTGAYEQYF
TRBV12-3/TRBV12-4	.	TRBJ1-1	.	TGTGCCAGCAGTGAACAGGGCCCGCTTTCAGCTTTCTTT	CASSEQGPLSAFF
TRBV30	.	TRBJ2-3	.	TGTGCCTGGAGGAGGGGGGGCTCCAACACAGATACGCAGTATTTT	CAWRRGGSNTDTQYF
TRBV2	.	TRBJ2-7	.	TGTGCCAGCAGTGATGGTCCGGGACCCTACGAGCAGTACTTC	CASSDGPGPYEQYF
TRBV19	.	TRBJ1-4	.	TGTGCCACCAGCAGGGGATCTAATGAAAAACTGTTTTTT	CATSRGSNEKLFF
TRBV24-1	TRBD1	TRBJ2-3	.	TGTGCCACCAGTGAACGCAGGACAGGGTTTGTGTCAGATACGCAGTATTTT	CATSERRTGFVSDTQYF
TRBV5-1	.	TRBJ1-2	.	TGCGCCAGCAGCTTGGGACAGTCTAACTATGGCTACACCTTC	CASSLGQSNYGYTF
TRBV9	TRBD1	TRBJ1-1	once	TGTGCCAGCAGCGTAGAGGGGGCGTACACTGAAGCTTTCTTT	CASSVEGAYTEAFF
TRBV7-7	.	TRBJ2-1	.	TGTGCCAGCAGCTTAGGGGGTGGGAATGAGCAGTTCTTC	CASSLGGGNEQFF
TRBV2	.	TRBJ1-4	.	TGTGCCAGCAGGAAGGGACTGGATGAAAAACTGTTTTTT	CASRKGLDEKLFF
TRBV5-1	.	TRBJ2-7	.	TGCGCCAGCAGCTTGTCGGAGCAGGGCCTATACTACGAGCAGTACTTC	CASSLSEQGLYYEQYF
TRBV28	.	TRBJ2-7	.	TGTGCCAGCAGTTTTCCGGGAGAGCAGTACTTC	CASSFPGEQYF
TRBV24-1	TRBD1	TRBJ2-7	.	TGTGCCACCAGTACCGGGACAGGCCACTACGAGCAGTACTTC	CATSTGTGHYEQYF
TRBV5-1	.	TRBJ2-3	.	TGCGCCAGCAGCTTATTCCGCACAGATACGCAGTATTTT	CASSLFRTDTQYF
TRBV7-3	.	TRBJ2-2	once	TGTGCCAGCAGCGCTAGCGGGGAGCTGTTTTTT	CASSASGELFF
TRBV6-5	TRBD2	TRBJ2-7	.	TGTGCCAGCACCTTAACGGCGGGGGGCGTCTACGAGCAGTACTTC	CASTLTAGGVYEQYF
TRBV19	TRBD1	TRBJ1-4	.	TGTGCCAGTAGACCACAGGGGGGGAATGAAAAACTGTTTTTT	CASRPQGGNEKLFF
TRBV24-1	.	TRBJ1-5	.	TGTGCCACCAGTGACAACCTAAGTAGCAATCAGCCCCAGCATTTT	CATSDNLSSNQPQHF
TRBV7-3	.	TRBJ1-5	.	TGTGCCAGCAGCCCCTCGGGCAATCAGCCCCAGCATTTT	CASSPSGNQPQHF
TRBV23-1	TRBD1	TRBJ1-1	.	TGCGCCAGCAGTGGACAGGGACCGCGGACTGAGAACACTGAAGCTTTCTTT	CASSGQGPRTENTEAFF
TRBV19	.	TRBJ1-1	.	TGTGCCAGTAGTAGGAAGGGTGGGGACACTGAAGCTTTCTTT	CASSRKGGDTEAFF
TRBV2	.	TRBJ1-5	.	TGTGCCAGCAGAACGTCGGGGGGCGCGGATCAGCCCCAGCATTTT	CASRTSGGADQPQHF
TRBV27	.	TRBJ2-7	.	TGTGCCAGCAGCCCAATACAGGGCCACGAGCAGTACTTC	CASSPIQGHEQYF
TRBV30	.	TRBJ1-5	.	TGTGCCTGGAGTGTACCTAGTCGCGGTCAGCCCCAGCATTTT	CAWSVPSRGQPQHF
TRBV3-1/TRBV3-2	TRBD2	TRBJ2-2	.	TGTGCCAGCAGCCGGAAACCGGGACTAGCGGGGTCGAACACCGGGGAGCTGTTTTTT	CASSRKPGLAGSNTGELFF
TRBV4-1	.	TRBJ2-3	.	TGCGCCAGCAGCCAAGGGGCGCGGGTGAACACAGATACGCAGTATTTT	CASSQGARVNTDTQYF
TRBV9	.	TRBJ2-1	.	TGTGCCAGCAGCGTCGGGTCCTACAATGAGCAGTTCTTC	CASSVGSYNEQFF
TRBV4-1	TRBD2	TRBJ2-7	.	TGCGCCAGCAGCCAGCCACTAGCGGGGACGATTTACGAGCAGTACTTC	CASSQPLAGTIYEQYF
TRBV28	.	TRBJ1-1	once	TGTGCCAGCAGCTCTGGTGTCCAGGGGACTTTCTTT	CASSSGVQGTFF
TRBV10-3	.	TRBJ1-2	.	TGTGCCATCAGTGAGACAGATCACTATGGCTACACCTTC	CAISETDHYGYTF
TRBV19	TRBD1	TRBJ1-1	.	TGTGCCAGTACCGCCAGGGGGGGAGCTGAAGCTTTCTTT	CASTARGGAEAFF
TRBV28	.	TRBJ2-1	.	TGTGCCAGCAGTCCACCCCCCGGCGTTAGCTCCTACAATGAGCAGTTCTTC	CASSPPPGVSSYNEQFF
TRBV9	TRBD1	TRBJ1-2	.	TGTGCCAGCAGCGTTAAACCCGGGACAGGGCATGGCTACACCTTC	CASSVKPGTGHGYTF
TRBV11-3	TRBD1	TRBJ2-1	.	TGTGCCAGCAGCACCGGACAGGGGGACTACAATGAGCAGTTCTTC	CASSTGQGDYNEQFF
TRBV9	.	TRBJ1-4	.	TGTGCCAGCAGCGTATCGAGCAGCCAACTTAATGAAAAACTGTTTTTT	CASSVSSSQLNEKLFF
TRBV7-9	.	TRBJ1-4	.	TGTGCCAGCAACCCTCATGAGGAAAAACTGTTTTTT	CASNPHEEKLFF
TRBV11-2	.	TRBJ2-1	few	TGTGCCAGCACCCGACTGGGATCGGGTAACGGTGAGCAGTTCTTC	CASTRLGSGNGEQFF
TRBV30	.	TRBJ1-6	.	TGTGCCTGTACTTCCGGCAGCTCCTATAATTCACCCCTCCACTTT	CACTSGSSYNSPLHF
TRBV18	.	TRBJ2-1	.	TGTGCCAGCTCACCACCACAGGGGAGCGGGAATGAGCAGTTCTTC	CASSPPQGSGNEQFF